This entry is about one T cell receptor beta chain. PCRs were each spiked with synthetic TCR analog templates. Using immunoSEQ multiplex PCR, the repertoire was profiled, and TCRdb retains in-frame clones only, with some absent. The sample has tens of thousands of clones, around nine tenths seen once; the top ten hold around 15%. The data stem from a study of PD-L1 blockade in urothelial cancer. Study overall: The patients first took atezolizumab in the mid-2010s, receiving 1,200 mg intravenously every 3 weeks. Blood analyses occurred 3 weeks (second dose) and 6 weeks post treatment start. Among blood samples, the median T cell count was 141,255.

Per the germline V gene, CDR1 is MDHEN and CDR2 is SYDVKM. Trimming took 5 bases from V and 3 from J; bases not matched to a gene: 6. CDR3 size: 14 residues. As for time point: pretreatment peripheral blood. The input for sequencing was PBMCs, taken around atezolizumab (anti-PD-L1) treatment. The clonotype was recovered from a woman aged 60-75 years with urothelial cancer. The chain couples TRBV28 to TRBJ1-1, with 7 bases aligning to TRBD1. The CDR3 loop is CASSLRGGYTEAFF. The CDR3 coding sequence is TGTGCCAGCAGTCTACGAGGGGGCTACACTGAAGCTTTCTTT. Complete variable domain (other parts from reference TRBV28 and TRBJ1-1): DVKVTQSSRYLVKRTGEKVFLECVQDMDHENMFWYRQDPGLGLRLIYFSYDVKMKEKGDIPEGYSVSREKKERFSLILESASTNQTSMYLCASSLRGGYTEAFFGQGTRLTVV.